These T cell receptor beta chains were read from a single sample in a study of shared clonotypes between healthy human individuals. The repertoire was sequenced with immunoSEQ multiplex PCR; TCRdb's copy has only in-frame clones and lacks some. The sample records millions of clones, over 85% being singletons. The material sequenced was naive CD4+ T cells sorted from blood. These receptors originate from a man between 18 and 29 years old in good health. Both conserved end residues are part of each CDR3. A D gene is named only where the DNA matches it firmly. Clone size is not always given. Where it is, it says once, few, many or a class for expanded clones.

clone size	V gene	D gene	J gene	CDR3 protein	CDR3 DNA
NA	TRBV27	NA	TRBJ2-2	CASSLISGNRANTGELFF	TGTGCCAGCAGTTTAATCTCCGGGAACAGGGCGAACACCGGGGAGCTGTTTTTT
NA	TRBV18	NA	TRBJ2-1	CASSPHVGEQTNEQFF	TGTGCCAGCTCACCCCACGTGGGGGAGCAAACGAATGAGCAGTTCTTC
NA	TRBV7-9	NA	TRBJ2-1	CASGLPPVIF	TGTGCCAGCGGCCTCCCCCCCGTCATCTTC
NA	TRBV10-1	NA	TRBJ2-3	CASSGRGADTQYF	TGCGCCAGCAGTGGTAGGGGGGCAGATACGCAGTATTTT
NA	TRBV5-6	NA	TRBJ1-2	CASSLGANYGYTF	TGTGCCAGCAGCTTGGGAGCTAACTATGGCTACACCTTC
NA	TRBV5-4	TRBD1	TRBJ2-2	CASSLDNRGEAGELFF	TGTGCCAGCAGCCTGGACAACAGGGGGGAGGCCGGGGAGCTGTTTTTT
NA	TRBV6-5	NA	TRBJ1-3	CASRAGNTIYF	TGTGCCAGCAGGGCTGGAAACACCATATATTTT
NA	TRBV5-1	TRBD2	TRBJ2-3	CASSSGLGLAGGPRRTDTQYF	TGCGCCAGCAGCTCTGGACTAGGACTAGCGGGAGGGCCCCGACGGACAGATACGCAGTATTTT
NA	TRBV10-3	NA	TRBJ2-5	CAISESGPSRETQYF	TGTGCCATCAGTGAATCGGGGCCCTCCCGGGAGACCCAGTACTTC
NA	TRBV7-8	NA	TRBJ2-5	CASSLYGRQTQYF	TGTGCCAGCAGCTTATATGGGCGGCAGACCCAGTACTTC
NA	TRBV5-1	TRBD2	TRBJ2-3	CASSLVGTRTFSGTDTQYF	TGCGCCAGCAGCTTGGTCGGGACTAGAACATTTTCCGGCACAGATACGCAGTATTTT
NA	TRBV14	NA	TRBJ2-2	CASSQDLVQGTTGELFF	TGTGCCAGCAGCCAAGATTTAGTACAGGGTACGACCGGGGAGCTGTTTTTT
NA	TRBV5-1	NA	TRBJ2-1	CASSAASASSYNEQFF	TGCGCCAGCAGCGCCGCTAGCGCTAGCTCCTACAATGAGCAGTTCTTC
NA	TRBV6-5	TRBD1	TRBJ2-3	CASSYSRQGGSTQYF	TGTGCCAGCAGTTACTCGAGACAGGGGGGGAGTACGCAGTATTTT
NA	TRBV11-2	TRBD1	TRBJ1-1	CASSLVSYRGTEAFF	TGTGCCAGCAGCTTAGTTAGTTACAGGGGGACTGAAGCTTTCTTT
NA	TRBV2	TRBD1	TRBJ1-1	CASSDQGASAFF	TGTGCCAGCAGTGATCAGGGGGCTTCCGCTTTCTTT
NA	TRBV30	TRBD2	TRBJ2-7	CAWSLVGGSGEQYF	TGTGCCTGGAGCCTCGTCGGGGGGTCTGGCGAGCAGTACTTC
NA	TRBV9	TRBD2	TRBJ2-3	CASSPRGLAGGKGDTQYF	TGTGCCAGCAGCCCTCGGGGGCTAGCGGGAGGAAAGGGGGATACGCAGTATTTT
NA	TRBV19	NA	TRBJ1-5	CASSMVGGDNQPQHF	TGTGCCAGTAGTATGGTTGGAGGAGACAATCAGCCCCAGCATTTT
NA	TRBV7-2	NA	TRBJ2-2	CASSLVWNTGELFF	TGTGCCAGCAGCTTAGTCTGGAACACCGGGGAGCTGTTTTTT
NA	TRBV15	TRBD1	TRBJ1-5	CATSREVGTGDQPQHF	TGTGCCACCAGCAGGGAGGTCGGGACAGGGGATCAGCCCCAGCATTTT
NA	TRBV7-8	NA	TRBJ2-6	CASSLDHRRFGANVLTF	TGTGCCAGCAGCTTAGATCACAGAAGGTTTGGGGCCAACGTCCTGACTTTC
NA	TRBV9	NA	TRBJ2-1	CASSSGHANEQFF	TGTGCCAGCAGCTCCGGACACGCCAATGAGCAGTTCTTC
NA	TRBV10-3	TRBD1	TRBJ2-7	CAIGTGTGVIYEQYF	TGTGCCATCGGTACCGGGACAGGGGTTATCTACGAGCAGTACTTC
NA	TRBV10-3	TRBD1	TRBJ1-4	CAISESPPGQQATNEKLFF	TGTGCCATCAGTGAGTCGCCACCGGGACAGCAAGCAACTAATGAAAAACTGTTTTTT
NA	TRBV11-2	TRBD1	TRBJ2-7	CASSPGGSYEQYF	TGTGCCAGCAGCCCAGGGGGCTCCTACGAGCAGTACTTC
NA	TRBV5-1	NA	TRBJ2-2	CASSSSDRRDTGELFF	TGCGCCAGCAGCTCCTCGGACAGGAGGGACACCGGGGAGCTGTTTTTT
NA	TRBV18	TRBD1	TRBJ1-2	CASSPGGQAYGYTF	TGTGCCAGCTCACCTGGGGGACAGGCCTATGGCTACACCTTC
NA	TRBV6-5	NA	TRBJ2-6	CASSPSPSGANVLTF	TGTGCCAGCAGCCCTAGCCCCTCTGGGGCCAACGTCCTGACTTTC
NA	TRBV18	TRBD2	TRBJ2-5	CASSNNRLAGQETQYF	TGTGCCAGCTCAAATAACAGACTAGCGGGGCAAGAGACCCAGTACTTC
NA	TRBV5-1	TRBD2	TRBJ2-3	CASSPGTSGRLDTQYF	TGCGCCAGCAGCCCCGGGACTAGCGGGAGACTAGATACGCAGTATTTT
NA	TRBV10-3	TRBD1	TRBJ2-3	CAISRQGGSTDTQYF	TGTGCCATCAGTCGGCAAGGGGGCTCCACAGATACGCAGTATTTT
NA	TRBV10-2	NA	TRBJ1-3	CASSDPGKGNTIYF	TGCGCCAGCAGTGATCCCGGGAAAGGAAACACCATATATTTT
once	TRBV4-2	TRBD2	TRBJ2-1	CASSQETSGTYNEQFF	TGTGCCAGCAGCCAAGAAACTAGCGGGACTTACAATGAGCAGTTCTTC
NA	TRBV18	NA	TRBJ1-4	CASSQLWGPNEKLFF	TGTGCCAGCTCTCAACTTTGGGGGCCTAATGAAAAACTGTTTTTT
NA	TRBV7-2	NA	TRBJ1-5	CASSQPLQPQHF	TGTGCCAGCAGCCAACCTCTTCAGCCCCAGCATTTT
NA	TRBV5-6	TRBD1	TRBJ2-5	CASSPWTGEETQYF	TGTGCCAGCAGCCCCTGGACAGGTGAAGAGACCCAGTACTTC
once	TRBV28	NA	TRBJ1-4	CASRPSGTGTGEKLFF	TGTGCCAGCAGACCCAGCGGGACGGGTACGGGGGAAAAACTGTTTTTT
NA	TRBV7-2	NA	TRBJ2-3	CASSFFTSPPDTQYF	TGTGCCAGCAGCTTTTTTACTAGCCCCCCAGATACGCAGTATTTT
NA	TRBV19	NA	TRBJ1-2	CASSIGRAYGYTF	TGTGCCAGTAGTATCGGCAGGGCCTATGGCTACACCTTC
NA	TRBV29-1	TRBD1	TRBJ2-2	CSVVGTGPTRELFF	TGCAGCGTTGTGGGGACAGGGCCCACCCGGGAGCTGTTTTTT
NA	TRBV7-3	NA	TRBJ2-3	CASSLTTGNTQYF	TGTGCCAGCAGCTTAACGACGGGGAATACGCAGTATTTT
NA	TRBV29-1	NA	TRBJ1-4	CSVAGVGGSEKLFF	TGCAGCGTTGCGGGAGTGGGCGGGAGTGAAAAACTGTTTTTT